This T cell receptor beta chain is drawn from a study of cytomegalovirus exposure and HLA in healthy donors. 60 Vbeta and 13 Jbeta primers were used in PCR. The assay was immunoSEQ multiplex PCR, and TCRdb's table has in-frame clones only and misses some. The table shows some 150,000 clones, with 64% occurring only once. The origin of this receptor is a young woman in good health and CMV-seropositive. The sample was PBMCs.

In DNA form, the CDR3 reads TGTGCCAGCAGCCCCATGTCGTCAAACCCTTGGGCCTTGCAGTACTTC. As protein: CASSPMSSNPWALQYF. This chain links TRBV7-9 with TRBJ2-5; D is unclear. The CDR3 spans 16 residues. The germline CDR1 and CDR2 sequences are SEHNR and FQNEAQ (reference sequence). V shed 5 bases and J shed 11 bases, with 27 bases lying between them.